This TCR beta chain was recorded in a study of cytomegalovirus exposure and HLA in healthy donors. CDR3 size: 14 residues. V lost 6 bases to trimming and J lost 4 bases, with 13 bases between them. The V gene's germline CDR1 is MNHEY and CDR2 SVGAGI. PCR employed 60 Vbeta and 13 Jbeta primers. Profiled with immunoSEQ multiplex PCR; TCRdb holds only in-frame clones, not every one. Counted here are 90,000 or so clones, nearly 70% occurring once; the ten biggest clones make up roughly 2.7%. With regard to this clone: Its antigen is as yet unknown.

General observations from the study: Some highly shared sequence variants likely arose as a pipeline artifact.

The chain uses TRBV6-5 and TRBJ1-5, with TRBD1 as a possible D gene (6 bases). The receptor's source is a man between 50 and 59 years old in good health and CMV-seronegative. Sample: PBMCs. CDR3 sequence reads: CASRPGQSNQPQHF. CDR3 in DNA: TGTGCCAGCAGACCCGGACAGTCGAATCAGCCCCAGCATTTT.